These 32 T cell receptor beta chains originate from one sample sequenced in a study of beta chain features in type 1 diabetes. Regarding the study as a whole: Among all four CD4+ subsets, Type 1 diabetes patients had TCRB CDR3s that were moderately but significantly shorter.

The study reverse transcribed the entire isolated RNA, so it sequenced expressed TCRB transcripts. The repertoire was sequenced with immunoSEQ multiplex PCR; TCRdb's copy has only in-frame clones and lacks some. The sample lists about 260,000 clones; 24% were seen once. Their recognized antigens are unknown. Sequenced input: naive CD4+ T cells from blood. The receptor source for this set is a woman aged 25 to 39 with type 1 diabetes.

This clone was detected only once. Written as DNA, the CDR3 is TGTGCCAGCAGTTTATTGGCAGGGTTGGAGACCCAGTACTTC. This gives the protein CASSLLAGLETQYF. V usage is TRBV27 and J usage is TRBJ2-5; possibly TRBD1 for D (5 bases). V lost 1 base and J lost 5, with 11 bases in between. The CDR3 covers 14 residues. Germline V gene data show CDR1 as MNHEY and CDR2 as SMNVEV (reference sequence).

J is TRBJ1-1 and V is TRBV6-6; D gene unclear. Between the trimmed V and J ends, which lost 5 bases and 1 base, there was a span of 8 bases. Germline V lookup: CDR1 MNHNY, CDR2 SVGAGI (reference sequence). This CDR3 has 13 residues. The CDR3 loop reads CASSTTGNTEAFF. The CDR3 DNA is TGTGCCAGCAGTACCACGGGGAACACTGAAGCTTTCTTT.

There are a few counts of this clone. The chain joins TRBV2 to TRBJ2-5, with D possibly being TRBD1 (6 bases). CDR1 SNHLY and CDR2 FYNNEI come from the germline V gene. This CDR3 is built from 13 residues. Trimming took 5 bases from V and 2 from J, leaving 9 bases between them. The CDR3: CASSSQGQETQYF. As DNA, the CDR3 is TGTGCCAGCAGTTCACAGGGTCAAGAGACCCAGTACTTC.

This clone has more than one count but fewer than ten. The chain joins TRBV4-1 to TRBJ2-1, with D possibly TRBD1 on 5 matching bases. V lost 0 bases and J lost 7, with 10 bases in between. The CDR3 extends over 14 amino acids. Germline V CDR1 and CDR2: MGHRA, YSYEKL. CDR3 region: CASSQDRVPNEQFF. Written as DNA, the CDR3 is TGCGCCAGCAGCCAAGACAGGGTACCAAATGAGCAGTTCTTC.

This clone was observed a handful of times. This chain connects TRBV28 to TRBJ2-2, with TRBD1 matching 10 bases. This CDR3 is 15 amino acids long. Germline CDR1 reads MDHEN; CDR2 reads SYDVKM. The trim removed 10 bases at V and 6 bases at J, leaving 11 bases unmatched. In nucleotides, the CDR3 is TGTGCCACCGTGACAGGGGGCGCGGATGCCGGGGAGCTGTTTTTT. It codes for CATVTGGADAGELFF.

This clone was observed a handful of times. The chain links TRBV7-9 to TRBJ2-1, with TRBD2 matching 10 bases. From germline, CDR1 is SEHNR and CDR2 FQNEAQ (reference sequence). The CDR3 runs to 15 residues. V dropped 4 bases and J dropped 5; count of bases not matched to a gene: 5. The CDR3: CASSSLAGVDNEQFF. CDR3 sequence (DNA): TGTGCCAGCAGCTCTCTAGCGGGAGTCGACAATGAGCAGTTCTTC.

This clone was seen only once. The chain is built from TRBV9 and TRBJ2-2; TRBD2 aligns across 12 bases. The CDR3 sequence is 17 residues long. Germline V gives CDR1 SGDLS, CDR2 YYNGEE. V trimming: 2 bases; J trimming: 0 bases; junction bases outside the gene matches: 2. CDR3 sequence reads: CASSVLAGGSNTGELFF. CDR3 DNA sequence: TGTGCCAGCAGCGTCCTAGCGGGAGGGTCGAACACCGGGGAGCTGTTTTTT.

This clone showed up just a few times. V gene TRBV30 combines with J gene TRBJ2-1; 12 nucleotides agree with TRBD1. V lost 4 bases, J lost 7 bases, and 11 bases stayed unmatched. In germline, CDR1 is GTSNPN, CDR2 SVGIG (reference sequence). The CDR3 is made up of 16 amino acids. The CDR3 is CAWNSPGQGAINEQFF. CDR3 in DNA: TGTGCCTGGAATTCACCGGGACAGGGGGCGATAAATGAGCAGTTCTTC.

CDR3 in DNA: TGTGCCAGCAGCAAACAAGTCCAAGAGACCCAGTACTTC. Amino acids: CASSKQVQETQYF. The chain carries TRBV14 and TRBJ2-5, with unresolved D. The CDR3 consists of 13 residues. Germline CDR1 is SGHDN and CDR2 is FVKESK. Trimming shortened V by 5 bases and J by 1 base, and 8 bases separated the two germline ends.

This clone has more than one count but fewer than ten. The chain links TRBV13 to TRBJ2-5, with 12 bases lining up with TRBD2. This CDR3 is 15 amino acids long. CDR1 and CDR2 (germline): PRHDT, FYEKMQ (reference sequence). The V segment lost 5 bases and the J segment 5 bases; nucleotides outside the gene matches: 6. CDR3 loop: CASSPSGRARETQYF. In DNA form, the CDR3 reads TGTGCCAGCAGCCCTAGCGGGAGGGCGAGGGAGACCCAGTACTTC.

This chain connects TRBV6-5 to TRBJ1-2; 8 positions agree with TRBD1. CDR3 length: 13 amino acids. V shed 6 bases and J 8 bases; nucleotides not matched to a gene: 8. Looked up from germline, CDR1 is MNHEY and CDR2 is SVGAGI. The CDR3 protein is CASSNGQGYGYTF. In nucleotides, the CDR3 is TGTGCCAGCAGCAACGGACAGGGTTACGGCTACACCTTC.

J is TRBJ2-7 and V is TRBV11-2; D remains ambiguous. This CDR3 spans 11 amino acids. Germline V gives CDR1 SGHAT, CDR2 FQNNGV. V lost 3 bases, J lost 5 bases, and 5 bases lay in between. DNA for the CDR3: TGTGCCAGCAGCTTTGAGAACGAGCAGTACTTC. This translates into CASSFENEQYF.

A few counts support this clone. The chain employs TRBV30 and TRBJ2-5, with 10 bases fitting TRBD2. Germline trimming cut 4 bases from V and 6 bases from J; bases unmatched to any gene: 5. The CDR3 is 13 residues long. Germline V lookup: CDR1 GTSNPN, CDR2 SVGIG (reference sequence). CDR3 nucleotide sequence: TGTGCCTGGATGACTAGCGGGCGGAAGACCCAGTACTTC. Translated: CAWMTSGRKTQYF.

V usage is TRBV19 and J usage is TRBJ2-1, with 11 positions matching TRBD2. This CDR3 has 15 residues. Trimming took 8 bases from V and 4 from J; bases not matched to a gene: 7. The V gene's germline CDR1 is LNHDA and CDR2 SQIVND (reference sequence). The CDR3 region is CASASLAGAYNEQFF. CDR3 coding DNA: TGTGCCAGTGCCTCACTAGCGGGAGCGTACAATGAGCAGTTCTTC. The variable domain in full, completed from reference TRBV19 and TRBJ2-1, reads DGGITQSPKYLFRKEGQNVTLSCEQNLNHDAMYWYRQDPGQGLRLIYYSQIVNDFQKGDIAEGYSVSREKKESFPLTVTSAQKNPTAFYLCASASLAGAYNEQFFGPGTRLTVL.

The chain couples TRBV7-2 to TRBJ2-1; 9 nucleotides match TRBD1. Germline assignment: CDR1 SGHTA and CDR2 FQGNSA. The CDR3 contains 15 residues. The trim removed 8 bases at V and 5 bases at J, leaving 10 bases unmatched. The CDR3 bases are TGTGCCAGCGGCTCGGACAGGGGTCAACACAATGAGCAGTTCTTC. As protein: CASGSDRGQHNEQFF.

The rearrangement joins TRBV28 to TRBJ2-3; D might be TRBD2 (6 bases). Germline CDR1 is MDHEN and CDR2 is SYDVKM. Trimming took off 8 bases at V and 5 bases at J, with 20 bases between the two ends. This CDR3 comprises 15 residues. Here the CDR3 reads CASLTATSQGDTQYF. The CDR3 DNA follows: TGTGCCAGCCTGACAGCGACTAGTCAAGGAGATACGCAGTATTTT.

This clone has only a few counts. This CDR3 is CASSVDDGIQETQYF. The CDR3 DNA reads TGTGCCAGCAGCGTAGATGACGGGATCCAAGAGACCCAGTACTTC. V gene TRBV9 combines with J gene TRBJ2-5; possibly TRBD2 for D (5 bases). Germline V gives CDR1 SGDLS, CDR2 YYNGEE. This CDR3 is built from 15 residues. The V and J ends lost 0 bases and 1 base respectively, with 10 bases between them. Based on the CDR3 plus reference TRBV9 and TRBJ2-5, the full variable domain is DSGVTQTPKHLITATGQRVTLRCSPRSGDLSVYWYQQSLDQGLQFLIQYYNGEERAKGNILERFSAQQFPDLHSELNLSSLELGDSALYFCASSVDDGIQETQYFGPGTRLLVL.

This clone was recorded a few times. V gene TRBV9 combines with J gene TRBJ2-5, with D tentatively TRBD2 (6 bases). This CDR3 spans 14 amino acids. V was cut by 2 bases and J by 5 bases, with 13 bases left in between. CDR1 is SGDLS and CDR2 is YYNGEE in the germline V gene. The CDR3 protein is CASSVSGHGETQYF. Written as DNA, the CDR3 is TGTGCCAGCAGCGTTAGCGGCCACGGGGAGACCCAGTACTTC.

The CDR3 DNA follows: TGTGCCAGCAATCGGGACAGCCCATACAATGAGCAGTTCTTC. Translating gives CASNRDSPYNEQFF. The gene calls are TRBV9 and TRBJ2-1, with TRBD1 matching over 7 bases. J lost 4 bases, V lost 6 bases, and 7 bases had no gene match. CDR1 and CDR2 from the germline V gene are SGDLS and YYNGEE. This CDR3 contains 14 residues. Looking up the rest from reference TRBV9 and TRBJ2-1 gives the full variable domain: DSGVTQTPKHLITATGQRVTLRCSPRSGDLSVYWYQQSLDQGLQFLIQYYNGEERAKGNILERFSAQQFPDLHSELNLSSLELGDSALYFCASNRDSPYNEQFFGPGTRLTVL.

There are a few counts of this clone. This rearrangement joins TRBV29-1 to TRBJ1-5; TRBD1 aligns across 10 bases. V lost 4 bases, J lost 5 bases, and 8 bases stayed unmatched. The CDR3 is made up of 15 amino acids. Per the germline V gene, CDR1 is SQVTM and CDR2 is ANQGSEA. CDR3 amino acids: CSVVMGTGVDQPQHF. The CDR3 nucleotides are TGCAGCGTTGTTATGGGGACAGGGGTGGATCAGCCCCAGCATTTT.

The chain couples TRBV27 to TRBJ1-5, with TRBD1 as a possible D gene (6 bases). In germline, CDR1 is MNHEY, CDR2 SMNVEV (reference sequence). The V gene lost 3 bases and the J gene lost 3 bases, with 9 bases spanning the gap. This CDR3 has 14 residues. CDR3 amino acids: CASSFAGVNQPQHF. In DNA, the CDR3 is TGTGCCAGCAGTTTTGCAGGGGTCAATCAGCCCCAGCATTTT.

This clone was recorded a few times. The chain carries TRBV4-2 and TRBJ2-7; D is unclear. CDR1 is LGHNA, CDR2 YNFKEQ, per germline. V gave up 2 bases and J gave up 2 bases, with 10 bases separating them. The length of the CDR3 is 14 residues. The CDR3: CASSQKVPAYEQYF. The CDR3 nucleotides read TGTGCCAGCAGCCAAAAAGTTCCAGCCTACGAGCAGTACTTC.

This clone has more than one count but fewer than ten. The genes are TRBV18 and TRBJ1-1; D ambiguous. Germline V gene sequence: CDR1 KGHSH, CDR2 LQKENI. V lost 2 bases and J lost 5, with 18 bases in between. The CDR3 consists of 16 residues. This CDR3 reads CASSPLGGMESTEAFF. In DNA, the CDR3 is TGTGCCAGCTCACCATTGGGAGGGATGGAGAGTACTGAAGCTTTCTTT.

The table lists this clone with a few counts. The chain recombines TRBV5-1 with TRBJ2-7; 9 nucleotides align to TRBD2. The CDR3 spans 17 residues. V lost 2 bases and J lost 0; bases outside the gene matches: 9. The germline gives CDR1 SGHRS, CDR2 YFSETQ. The CDR3 protein is CASSLTGTSKSSYEQYF. The CDR3 DNA is TGCGCCAGCAGCTTAACCGGGACTAGCAAAAGCTCCTACGAGCAGTACTTC.

CDR3 sequence: CASAGTSGYEQYF. The CDR3 DNA sequence: TGTGCCAGTGCCGGGACTAGCGGCTACGAGCAGTACTTC. J is TRBJ2-7 and V is TRBV19, with 11 bases lining up with TRBD2. V lost 8 bases, J lost 3 bases, and 3 bases stayed unmatched. The length of the CDR3 is 13 residues. Germline V gene sequence: CDR1 LNHDA, CDR2 SQIVND (reference sequence). Together with reference TRBV19 and TRBJ2-7, the CDR3 gives the full variable domain: DGGITQSPKYLFRKEGQNVTLSCEQNLNHDAMYWYRQDPGQGLRLIYYSQIVNDFQKGDIAEGYSVSREKKESFPLTVTSAQKNPTAFYLCASAGTSGYEQYFGPGTRLTVT.

As concerns this clone: This sample includes further DNA sequences coding for the same CDR3. This chain joins TRBV30 and TRBJ2-1, with D possibly matching TRBD2 (5 bases). Trimming shortened V by 5 bases and J by 0 bases, and 11 bases separated the two germline ends. The CDR3 contains 14 residues. Germline V gene lookup returns CDR1 GTSNPN and CDR2 SVGIG (reference sequence). The CDR3 DNA follows: TGTGCCTGGCAGCGGCGGAGCTCCTACAATGAGCAGTTCTTC. Protein: CAWQRRSSYNEQFF. The full variable domain, completed using reference TRBV30 and TRBJ2-1, is SQTIHQWPATLVQPVGSPLSLECTVEGTSNPNLYWYRQAAGRGLQLLFYSVGIGQISSEVPQNLSASRPQDRQFILSSKKLLLSDSGFYLCAWQRRSSYNEQFFGPGTRLTVL.

A single count supports this clone. J is TRBJ2-7 and V is TRBV7-3; the D gene is possibly TRBD2 (6 bases). V lost 3 bases and J 6 bases, leaving 12 bases between the germline ends. There are 13 residues in the CDR3. Germline CDR1 reads SGHTA; CDR2 reads FQGTGA. The CDR3 loop is CASSFKGGGEQYF. CDR3 bases: TGTGCCAGCAGCTTTAAGGGAGGAGGCGAGCAGTACTTC.

This clone was picked up a small number of times. This sequence joins TRBV2 and TRBJ2-7; D not certain. Germline assignment: CDR1 SNHLY and CDR2 FYNNEI. The CDR3 is made up of 14 amino acids. With 7 bases removed from V and 4 bases from J, the gap between germline ends came to 17 bases. The CDR3 region has the DNA TGTGCCAGCACCCCTTCTGACTTACCGTACGAGCAGTACTTC. Its protein product is CASTPSDLPYEQYF. Filled out from reference TRBV2 and TRBJ2-7, the complete variable domain reads EPEVTQTPSHQVTQMGQEVILRCVPISNHLYFYWYRQILGQKVEFLVSFYNNEISEKSEIFDDQFSVERPDGSNFTLKIRSTKLEDSAMYFCASTPSDLPYEQYFGPGTRLTVT.

V gene TRBV5-1 combines with J gene TRBJ1-1, with D uncertain. The V and J ends lost 0 bases and 4 bases respectively, with 13 bases between them. Germline values: CDR1 SGHRS, CDR2 YFSETQ. This CDR3 is 15 amino acids long. Written as DNA, the CDR3 is TGCGCCAGCAGCTTGGCTGACGTGGGAGGCACTGAAGCTTTCTTT. Translation gives CASSLADVGGTEAFF.

This rearrangement joins TRBV12-5 to TRBJ2-1, with no clear D. The CDR3 contains 14 residues. CDR1 LGHNT and CDR2 FRNRAP come from the germline V gene. Trimming shortened V by 1 base and J by 6 bases, and 10 bases separated the two germline ends. The CDR3 nucleotides read TGTGCTAGTGGTTTGGCCAGGTCTTCCAATGAGCAGTTCTTC. Its protein product is CASGLARSSNEQFF.

The chain uses TRBV6-6 and TRBJ2-5; D is perhaps TRBD2 (6 bases). The CDR3 has 14 residues. Germline-derived CDR1 and CDR2 are MNHNY and SVGAGI (reference sequence). Trimming shortened V by 0 bases and J by 5 bases, and 10 bases separated the two germline ends. The CDR3 DNA is TGTGCCAGCAGTTACTCGGCTAGCGTCGAGACCCAGTACTTC. Translated: CASSYSASVETQYF.

The CDR3 protein is CASSHPGQGTETQYF. DNA for the CDR3: TGCGCCAGCAGTCACCCCGGACAGGGAACCGAGACCCAGTACTTC. The chain employs TRBV23-1 and TRBJ2-5; 8 bases are a match to TRBD1. TRBV23-1 is an ORF, with its function uncertain. The CDR3 consists of 15 residues. V was clipped by 3 bases and J by 5 bases; unmatched bases: 8.